What follows describes a single T cell receptor (beta chain). As yet, its antigen is unknown. This sample stems from a study of T cells expressing NK-cell markers. For the study at large: The sequencing cohort of eight donors included seven HCMV-seropositive individuals and one seronegative individual.

The study, taken as a whole, reports: These clonotypes also led the CD3+CD56-NKG2C+ fraction in a handful of donors.

TCR beta libraries carry UMIs added by 5'RACE template switching. With the 5' RACE reads reprocessed, TCRdb shows one record per CDR3 protein and no DNA. The listing contains 550,000 or so distinct CDR3 sequences. The receptor was isolated from a man aged 18 to 35 in good health. Material: blood T cells: a sorted CD56 or NKG2C T cell subset, CD4+ or CD8+ T cells, or bulk PBMC T cells (not recorded which).

CDR3 residues: CASSRQEGSDTQYF. The rearrangement links TRBV5-4 to TRBJ2-3; TCRdb's D call, TRBD1, is unchecked because there is no DNA. This CDR3 has 14 amino acids. Germline V gene data show CDR1 as SGHNT and CDR2 as YYREEE (reference sequence). Together with reference TRBV5-4 and TRBJ2-3, the CDR3 gives the full variable domain: ETGVTQSPTHLIKTRGQQVTLRCSSQSGHNTVSWYQQALGQGPQFIFQYYREEENGRGNFPPRFSGLQFPNYSSELNVNALELDDSALYLCASSRQEGSDTQYFGPGTRLTVL.